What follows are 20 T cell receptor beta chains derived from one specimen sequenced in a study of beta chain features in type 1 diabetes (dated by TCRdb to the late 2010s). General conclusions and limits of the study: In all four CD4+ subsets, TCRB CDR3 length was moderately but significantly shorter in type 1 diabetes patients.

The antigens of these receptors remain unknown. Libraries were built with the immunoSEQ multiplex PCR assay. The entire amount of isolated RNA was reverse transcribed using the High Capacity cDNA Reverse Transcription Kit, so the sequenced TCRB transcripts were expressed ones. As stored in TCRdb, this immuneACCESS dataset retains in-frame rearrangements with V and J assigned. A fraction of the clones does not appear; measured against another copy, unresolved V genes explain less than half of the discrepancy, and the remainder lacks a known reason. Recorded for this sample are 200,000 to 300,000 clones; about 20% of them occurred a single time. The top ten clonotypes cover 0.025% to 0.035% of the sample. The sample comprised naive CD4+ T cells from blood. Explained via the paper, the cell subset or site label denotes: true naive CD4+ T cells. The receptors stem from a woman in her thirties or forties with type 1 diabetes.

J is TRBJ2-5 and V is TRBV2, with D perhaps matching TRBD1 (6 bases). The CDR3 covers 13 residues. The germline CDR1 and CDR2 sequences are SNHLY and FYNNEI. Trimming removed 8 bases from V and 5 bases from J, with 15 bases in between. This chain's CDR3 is CASSGAGAETQYF. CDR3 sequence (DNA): TGTGCCAGCTCAGGGGCCGGGGCGGAGACCCAGTACTTC.

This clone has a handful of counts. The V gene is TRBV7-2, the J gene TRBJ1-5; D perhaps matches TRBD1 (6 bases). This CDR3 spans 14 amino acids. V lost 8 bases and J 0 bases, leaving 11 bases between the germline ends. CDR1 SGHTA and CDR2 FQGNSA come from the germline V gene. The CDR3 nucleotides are TGTGCCAGCGGATTGGACAGTAGCAATCAGCCCCAGCATTTT. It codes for CASGLDSSNQPQHF.

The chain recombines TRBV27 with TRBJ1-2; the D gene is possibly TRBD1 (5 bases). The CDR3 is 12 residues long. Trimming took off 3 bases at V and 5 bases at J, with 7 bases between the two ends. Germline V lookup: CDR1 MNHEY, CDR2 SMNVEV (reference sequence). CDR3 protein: CASSLTEYGYTF. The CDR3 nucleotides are TGTGCCAGCAGTTTGACAGAGTATGGCTACACCTTC.

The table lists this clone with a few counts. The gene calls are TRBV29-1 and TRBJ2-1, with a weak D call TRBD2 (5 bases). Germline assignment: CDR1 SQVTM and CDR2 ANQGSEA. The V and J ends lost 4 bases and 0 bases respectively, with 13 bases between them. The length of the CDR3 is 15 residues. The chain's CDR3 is CSVVRLGSSYNEQFF. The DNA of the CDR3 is TGCAGCGTTGTAAGACTGGGGAGCTCCTACAATGAGCAGTTCTTC.

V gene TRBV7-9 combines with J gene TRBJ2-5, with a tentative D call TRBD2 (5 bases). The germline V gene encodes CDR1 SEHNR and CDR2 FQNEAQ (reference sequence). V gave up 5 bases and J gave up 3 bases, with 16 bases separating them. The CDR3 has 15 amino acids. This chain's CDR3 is CASSPRVASKETQYF. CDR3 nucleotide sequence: TGTGCCAGCAGCCCGCGGGTAGCGTCTAAAGAGACCCAGTACTTC. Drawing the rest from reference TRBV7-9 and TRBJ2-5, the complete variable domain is DTGVSQNPRHKITKRGQNVTFRCDPISEHNRLYWYRQTLGQGPEFLTYFQNEAQLEKSRLLSDRFSAERPKGSFSTLEIQRTEQGDSAMYLCASSPRVASKETQYFGPGTRLLVL.

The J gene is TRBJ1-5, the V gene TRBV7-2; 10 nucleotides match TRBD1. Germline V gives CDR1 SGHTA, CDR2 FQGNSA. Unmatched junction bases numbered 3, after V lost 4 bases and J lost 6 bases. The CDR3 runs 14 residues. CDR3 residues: CASSSRTGGQPQHF. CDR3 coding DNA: TGTGCCAGCAGCTCCCGGACAGGGGGTCAGCCCCAGCATTTT.

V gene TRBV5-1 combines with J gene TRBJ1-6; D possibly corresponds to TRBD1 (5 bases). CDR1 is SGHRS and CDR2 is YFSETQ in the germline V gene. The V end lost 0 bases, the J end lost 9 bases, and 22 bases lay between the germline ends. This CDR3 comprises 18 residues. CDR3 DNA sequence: TGCGCCAGCAGCTTGGCGCTGCAGGGCGGGGAATACGGTTCACCCCTCCACTTT. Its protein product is CASSLALQGGEYGSPLHF.

The CDR3 loop reads CASSRGTSGNGETQYF. The CDR3 coding sequence is TGTGCCAGCAGCCGCGGGACTAGCGGGAATGGAGAGACCCAGTACTTC. V gene TRBV5-4 combines with J gene TRBJ2-5, with 13 positions matching TRBD2. The CDR3 runs to 16 residues. Germline V lookup: CDR1 SGHNT, CDR2 YYREEE (reference sequence). The J segment lost 4 bases and the V segment lost 4 bases, leaving 7 bases of the junction unmatched.

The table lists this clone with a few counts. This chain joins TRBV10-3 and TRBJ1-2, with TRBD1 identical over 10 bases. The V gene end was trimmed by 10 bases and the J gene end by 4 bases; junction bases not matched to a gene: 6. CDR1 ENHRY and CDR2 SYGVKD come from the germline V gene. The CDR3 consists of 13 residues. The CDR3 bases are TGTGCCACCGGGACAGGGGCCCCCTATGGCTACACCTTC. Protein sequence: CATGTGAPYGYTF.

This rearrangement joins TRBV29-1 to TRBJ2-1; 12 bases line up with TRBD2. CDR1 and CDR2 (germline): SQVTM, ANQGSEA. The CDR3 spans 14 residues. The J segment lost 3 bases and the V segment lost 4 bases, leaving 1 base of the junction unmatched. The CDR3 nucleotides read TGCAGCGTTGGGACTAGCGGGATCTACAATGAGCAGTTCTTC. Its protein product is CSVGTSGIYNEQFF.

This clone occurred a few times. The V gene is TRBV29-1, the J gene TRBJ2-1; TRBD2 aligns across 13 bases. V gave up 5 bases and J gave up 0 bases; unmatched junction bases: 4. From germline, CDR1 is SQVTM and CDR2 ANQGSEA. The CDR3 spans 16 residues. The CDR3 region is CSVTSGRGGSYNEQFF. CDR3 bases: TGCAGCGTTACTAGCGGGAGGGGAGGCTCCTACAATGAGCAGTTCTTC.

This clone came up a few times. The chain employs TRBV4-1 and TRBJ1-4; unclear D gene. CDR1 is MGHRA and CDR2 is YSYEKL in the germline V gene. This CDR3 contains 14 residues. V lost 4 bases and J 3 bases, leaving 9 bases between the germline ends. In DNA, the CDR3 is TGCGCCAGCAGCCGCGGTTTCGCTAATGAAAAACTGTTTTTT. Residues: CASSRGFANEKLFF.

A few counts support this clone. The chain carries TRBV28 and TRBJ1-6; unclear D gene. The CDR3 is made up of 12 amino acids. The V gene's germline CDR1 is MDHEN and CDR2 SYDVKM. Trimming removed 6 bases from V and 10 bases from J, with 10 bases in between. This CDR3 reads CASRLSSSPLHF. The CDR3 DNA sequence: TGTGCCAGCAGGCTTAGTTCCTCACCCCTCCACTTT. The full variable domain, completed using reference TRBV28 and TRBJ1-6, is DVKVTQSSRYLVKRTGEKVFLECVQDMDHENMFWYRQDPGLGLRLIYFSYDVKMKEKGDIPEGYSVSREKKERFSLILESASTNQTSMYLCASRLSSSPLHFGNGTRLTVT.

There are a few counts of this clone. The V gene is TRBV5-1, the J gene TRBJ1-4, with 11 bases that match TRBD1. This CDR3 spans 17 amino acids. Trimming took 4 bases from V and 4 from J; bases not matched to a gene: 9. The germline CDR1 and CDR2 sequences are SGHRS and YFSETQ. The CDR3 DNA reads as TGCGCCAGCAGCCCTCGGACAGGGGGCGCTGGTAATGAAAAACTGTTTTTT. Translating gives CASSPRTGGAGNEKLFF.

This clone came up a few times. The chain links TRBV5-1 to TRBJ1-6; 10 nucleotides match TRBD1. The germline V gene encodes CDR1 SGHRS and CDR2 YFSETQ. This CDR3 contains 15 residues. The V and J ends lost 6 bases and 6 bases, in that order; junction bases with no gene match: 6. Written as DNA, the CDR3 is TGCGCCAGCACCTCCGGGACAGGGGCTAATTCACCCCTCCACTTT. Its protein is CASTSGTGANSPLHF.

CDR3 region: CAWSRDLGNQPQHF. The CDR3 DNA sequence: TGTGCCTGGAGTCGGGACTTGGGGAATCAGCCCCAGCATTTT. The V call is TRBV30, the J call TRBJ1-5; the D gene is possibly TRBD1 (5 bases). The V end lost 2 bases, the J end lost 4 bases, and 12 bases lay between the germline ends. CDR3 length: 14 amino acids. Germline V CDR1 and CDR2: GTSNPN, SVGIG (reference sequence).

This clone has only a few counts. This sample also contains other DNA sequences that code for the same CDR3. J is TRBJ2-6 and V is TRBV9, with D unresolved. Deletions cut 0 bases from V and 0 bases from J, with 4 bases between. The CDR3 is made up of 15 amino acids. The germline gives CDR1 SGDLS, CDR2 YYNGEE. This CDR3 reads CASSVGLSGANVLTF. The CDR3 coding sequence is TGTGCCAGCAGCGTAGGGCTCTCTGGGGCCAACGTCCTGACTTTC.

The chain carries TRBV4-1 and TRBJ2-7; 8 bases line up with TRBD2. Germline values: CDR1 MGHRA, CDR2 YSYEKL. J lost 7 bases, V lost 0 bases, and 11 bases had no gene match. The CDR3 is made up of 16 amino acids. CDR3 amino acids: CASSQDDRRGLGEQYF. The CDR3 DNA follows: TGCGCCAGCAGCCAAGATGACAGGAGGGGACTAGGGGAGCAGTACTTC.

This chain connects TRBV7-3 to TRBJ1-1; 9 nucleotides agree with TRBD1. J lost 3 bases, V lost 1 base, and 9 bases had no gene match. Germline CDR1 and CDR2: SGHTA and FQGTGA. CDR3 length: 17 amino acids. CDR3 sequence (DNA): TGTGCCAGCAGCTTAAACCCACTGGGACAGGGCCACACTGAAGCTTTCTTT. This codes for CASSLNPLGQGHTEAFF.

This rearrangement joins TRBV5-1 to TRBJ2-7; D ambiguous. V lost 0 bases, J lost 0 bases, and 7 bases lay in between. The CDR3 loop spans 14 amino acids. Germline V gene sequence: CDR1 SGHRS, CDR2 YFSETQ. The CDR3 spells CASSLDSHSYEQYF. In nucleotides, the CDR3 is TGCGCCAGCAGCTTGGACAGCCACTCCTACGAGCAGTACTTC.